The clone carrying this TCR beta chain was detected a few times. Its target is not known. The sample originates from a study of T cells after yellow fever vaccination. The study's findings and limits: Among primary-vaccination clones, most reappeared after the booster, at almost 98% for CD4 and 88% for CD8. Although the secondary response was weaker, it peaked faster, at day 5 versus 15. Sorted repertoires could include abundant contaminating clonotypes from bulk cells.

TCR cDNA, made by 5'RACE template switching, carried an added universal primer site and UMIs. One entry per CDR3 protein, called by TCRdb with MiXCR from the 5' RACE reads. The sample has approximately 610,000 distinct CDR3 sequences; less than 20% are singletons. The clonotype comes from a man aged 18 to 29 who received the YFV17D yellow fever vaccine. The sample here was PBMCs, taken 5 days after the first yellow fever vaccination.

CDR3 DNA sequence: TGTGCCAGCACCGCGGGGGGAGCGGGGGGGCATGAGCAGTTCTTC. The encoded protein is CASTAGGAGGHEQFF. This chain joins TRBV12-3 or TRBV12-4 and TRBJ2-1; TRBD2 matches 10 bases. The CDR3 consists of 15 residues. The junction had 11 bases not matched to a gene; V was cut back by 7 bases and J by 8 bases.